The clone carrying this TCR beta chain has only a few counts. Its antigen is still unknown. CDR3 length: 16 residues. CDR1 is LGHNA and CDR2 is YSLEER in the germline V gene. The V gene end was trimmed by 0 bases and the J gene end by 3 bases; junction bases not matched to a gene: 4. The data were taken from a study of identical twins. Study-level results: Memory repertoires showed no such pattern, whereas abundant cord blood beta clonotypes carried fewer insertions. There was more out-of-frame TCR alpha sharing in monozygotic twins than models estimated.

TCRdb recomputed calls from the 5' RACE reads with MiXCR, one row per CDR3 protein. Of a few hundred thousand distinct CDR3 sequences in the sample, around a tenth were seen once. These records were also assigned to another study, of yellow fever vaccine responses in identical twins.

Sequenced: PBMCs. This chain uses TRBV4-3 with TRBJ2-7; 11 positions agree with TRBD1. This TCR derives from a woman between 18 and 29 years old in good health. DNA for the CDR3: TGCGCCAGCAGCCAAGATGTGGGACAGGGGGGCTACGAGCAGTACTTC. Amino acid sequence: CASSQDVGQGGYEQYF.